This T cell receptor beta chain derives from a study of T cells after yellow fever vaccination. The study made its TCR cDNA through 5'RACE template switching. That step introduced a universal primer site along with UMIs. TCRdb reprocessed the 5' RACE reads with MiXCR, giving one entry per CDR3 protein. The table lists a few hundred thousand distinct CDR3 sequences, about a sixth of them singletons, with 17% in the top ten. Findings and caveats of the study: Within FACS-sorted repertoires, abundant clonotypes contaminating from the bulk population could be present. Clones from primary vaccination mostly reappeared after the booster (96% CD4, about 85% CD8). Overall, a small share of clonotypes was seen in both CD4 and CD8 compartments.

Points on this clonotype: The antigen is undetermined.

Per the germline V gene, CDR1 is MNHNS and CDR2 is SASEGT. The CDR3 loop spans 14 amino acids. Deletions cut 5 bases from V and 5 bases from J, with 15 bases between. The input for sequencing was PBMCs, taken 5 days after the first yellow fever vaccination. V is TRBV6-1 and J is TRBJ1-1; perhaps TRBD1 as D (6 bases). The source of this sequence is a young man who received the YFV17D yellow fever vaccine. CDR3 residues: CASSRRGAQTEAFF. CDR3 bases: TGTGCCAGCAGTCGCAGGGGCGCCCAAACTGAAGCTTTCTTT.